These 27 T cell receptor beta chains share one sample of origin, sequenced in a study of CD4 and CD8 cells across lung adenocarcinoma regions. TCRdb reprocessed the PCR reads via MiXCR and lists one record per CDR3 protein. The sample lists roughly 18,000 distinct CDR3 sequences; roughly 51% were seen once. Material for sequencing was CD8+ T cells from the center of a lung tumor. The receptors stem from a female donor with lung adenocarcinoma. The CD4 and CD8 labels of this study may be unreliable.

This clonotype was counted at least ten times. A much larger clone differs by one base, so this may be a read error. The CDR3 DNA reads as TGTGCCAGCAGTTACCCCGGGACTAGCGGAAACAATGAGCAGTACTTC. Encoded protein: CASSYPGTSGNNEQYF. J is TRBJ2-1 and V is TRBV6-5; 11 bases align to TRBD2. The end of the DNA aligns better with TRBJ2-7, so the J call may be wrong. This CDR3 contains 16 residues. The germline CDR1 and CDR2 sequences are MNHEY and SVGAGI.

The chain has TRBV6-2 or TRBV6-3 and TRBJ2-5; the D gene is possibly TRBD2 (5 bases). The DNA end is a closer match to TRBJ2-7, so the J assignment may be wrong. Germline V gene sequence: CDR1 MNHEY, CDR2 SVGEGT. The CDR3 extends over 14 amino acids. CDR3 region: CASSYQLLRGEQYF. CDR3 in DNA: TGTGCCAGCAGTTACCAGCTCCTTCGGGGCGAGCAGTACTTC.

Concerning this clonotype itself: One end of the junction varies from germline; a read error may be responsible. This chain joins TRBV10-2 and TRBJ2-3, with D perhaps matching TRBD1 (5 bases). This CDR3 region has 12 residues. Germline V gene lookup returns CDR1 WSHSY and CDR2 SAAADI. Here the CDR3 reads CARGMSTGTQYF. CDR3 sequence (DNA): TGCGCCAGGGGGATGAGCACAGGTACGCAGTATTTT.

By share, this clonotype ranks as medium-sized. The J gene is TRBJ1-2, the V gene TRBV6-5; D is possibly TRBD1 (5 bases). The CDR3 consists of 15 residues. The V gene's germline CDR1 is MNHEY and CDR2 SVGAGI. The V end lost 0 bases, the J end lost 1 base, and 9 bases lay between the germline ends. The CDR3 DNA is TGTGCCAGCAGTTACTCAGGGGAATTTAACTATGGCTACACCTTC. Its translation is CASSYSGEFNYGYTF.

The gene calls are TRBV6-1 and TRBJ2-1; D not certain. CDR3 length: 13 residues. Germline CDR1 is MNHNS and CDR2 is SASEGT. V was trimmed by 3 bases and J by 4 bases, leaving 7 bases between them. CDR3 nucleotides: TGTGCCAGCAGTGAGCGACCGTACAATGAGCAGTTCTTC. Residues: CASSERPYNEQFF.

A few counts support this clonotype. This chain uses TRBV4-1 with TRBJ2-5, with D perhaps TRBD1 (5 bases). With the DNA end fitting TRBJ2-7 better, the J assignment may be wrong. The CDR3 contains 13 residues. Germline-derived CDR1 and CDR2 are MGHRA and YSYEKL. CDR3 residues: CASSQADSYEQYF. The CDR3 nucleotides read TGCGCCAGCAGCCAAGCCGACAGCTACGAGCAGTACTTC.

The V and J genes are TRBV27 and TRBJ2-3; a weak D match, TRBD2 (6 bases). The ends were cut back, 7 bases at V and 4 bases at J, with 21 bases in the middle. CDR1 is MNHEY and CDR2 is SMNVEV in the germline V gene (reference sequence). The CDR3 covers 16 residues. The CDR3 bases are TGTGCCAGCACCTCTTGGCGGGGAACTGGCCCAGATACGCAGTATTTT. Protein product: CASTSWRGTGPDTQYF.

V and J are TRBV6-1 and TRBJ2-4; D gene uncertain. The V and J ends lost 9 bases and 8 bases respectively, with 8 bases between them. The CDR3 is made up of 10 amino acids. CDR1 is MNHNS, CDR2 SASEGT, per germline. CDR3 amino acids: CASGSDIQYF. The DNA for the CDR3 is TGTGCCAGTGGGTCAGACATTCAGTACTTC.

On this clonotype itself: Mismatch with germline at one junction end may stem from a read error. V and J are TRBV6-1 and TRBJ2-3; tentative D call: TRBD2 (5 bases). The CDR3 is 14 amino acids. CDR1 is MNHNS, CDR2 SASEGT, per germline. CDR3 in amino acids: CAGRGHLYTETQYF. The CDR3 DNA reads as TGTGCCGGCCGAGGGCACCTATACACAGAGACGCAGTATTTT.

Within the sample, this clonotype is medium-sized. V usage is TRBV6-1 and J usage is TRBJ2-2, with TRBD1 identical over 11 bases. This CDR3 spans 19 amino acids. Trimming removed 1 base from V and 0 bases from J; junction bases left unmatched: 7. Germline V gene lookup returns CDR1 MNHNS and CDR2 SASEGT. CDR3 sequence reads: CASSEEWTGGPANTGELFF. DNA of the CDR3: TGTGCCAGCAGTGAAGAGTGGACAGGGGGCCCCGCGAACACCGGGGAGCTGTTTTTT.

This clonotype was picked up a small number of times. This sequence joins TRBV27 and TRBJ1-6, with D hard to call. V lost 5 bases to trimming and J lost 7 bases, with 9 bases between them. The CDR3 is 13 residues long. CDR1 and CDR2 (germline): MNHEY, SMNVEV (reference sequence). The CDR3 nucleotides read TGTGCCAGCAGTACGACGGGAAATTCACCCCTCCACTTT. Translating it yields CASSTTGNSPLHF.

The rearrangement uses TRBV6-1 and TRBJ1-3; D is unresolved. Germline loops: CDR1 MNHNS, CDR2 SASEGT. Trimming removed 8 bases from V and 1 base from J, with 12 bases in between. This CDR3 has 14 residues. CDR3 nucleotide sequence: TGTGCCAGCGTGGTGGGCAGATCTGGAAACACCATATATTTT. This encodes CASVVGRSGNTIYF.

Turning to this clonotype: Germline and junction disagree at one end, which may indicate a read error. V and J are TRBV6-1 and TRBJ2-3; D may match TRBD1 or TRBD2 (7 bases each). The germline CDR1 and CDR2 sequences are MNHNS and SASEGT. CDR3 length equals 14 residues. This chain's CDR3 is CGSRGGRDTNTQYF. The CDR3 nucleotides are TGTGGCAGCAGGGGGGGACGCGACACAAATACGCAGTATTTT.

J is TRBJ1-2 and V is TRBV6-5; TRBD1 is a possible D gene (6 bases). With 0 bases removed from V and 0 bases from J, the gap between germline ends came to 8 bases. CDR3 length: 15 amino acids. The germline CDR1 and CDR2 sequences are MNHEY and SVGAGI. The CDR3 sequence is CASSYSQGTNYGYTF. CDR3 DNA sequence: TGTGCCAGCAGTTACTCCCAGGGGACTAACTATGGCTACACCTTC.

This clonotype has ten or more counts. The chain is built from TRBV24-1 and TRBJ1-2; 8 bases line up with TRBD1. The CDR3 totals 15 residues. CDR1 KGHDR and CDR2 SFDVKD come from the germline V gene. V was clipped by 0 bases and J by 8 bases; unmatched bases: 7. The CDR3 nucleotides are TGTGCCACCAGTGATTTGCCAGGGGGCCAAGAGGGCTACACCTTC. Amino acid sequence: CATSDLPGGQEGYTF.

The chain employs TRBV12-3 or TRBV12-4 and TRBJ1-2, with TRBD1 matching 12 bases. The J segment lost 7 bases and the V segment lost 6 bases, leaving 9 bases of the junction unmatched. The CDR3 has 15 amino acids. The CDR3: CASSLPGQGAFGYTF. The CDR3 DNA is TGTGCCAGCAGCCTGCCGGGACAGGGGGCGTTTGGCTACACCTTC.

This clonotype was counted once. V gene TRBV6-2 or TRBV6-3 combines with J gene TRBJ2-3; 7 bases agree with TRBD1. The end of the DNA aligns better with TRBJ2-7, so the J call may be wrong. The CDR3 has 17 amino acids. The germline CDR1 and CDR2 sequences are MNHEY and SVGEGT. CDR3 protein: CASSYSSGGQSIDEQYF. In DNA form, the CDR3 reads TGTGCCAGCAGTTACTCGTCAGGGGGACAGAGCATTGACGAGCAGTACTTC.

J is TRBJ2-1 and V is TRBV12-3 or TRBV12-4; no reliable D call. Trimming stripped 6 bases from V and 5 bases from J, with 14 bases between. The CDR3 spans 14 residues. The CDR3 region is CASRDQAINNEQFF. In DNA, the CDR3 is TGTGCCAGCAGGGACCAGGCTATTAACAATGAGCAGTTCTTC.

A remark on this clonotype: Compared with germline, one end of the junction differs, possibly owing to a read error. The rearrangement links TRBV6-1 to TRBJ2-6; D possibly uses TRBD1 or TRBD2 (6 bases each). The J call may be faulty, since TRBJ2-7 better matches the DNA end. The CDR3 totals 15 residues. Germline V lookup: CDR1 MNHNS, CDR2 SASEGT. In nucleotides, the CDR3 is TGTGCCAGCATAGAGGAGGGGGGCGGGGCCTACGTGCAGTACTTC. It codes for CASIEEGGGAYVQYF.

The chain uses TRBV11-2 and TRBJ2-5; no firm D call. The J call may be wrong; the DNA end is better matched by TRBJ2-7. Germline values: CDR1 SGHAT, CDR2 FQNNGV. The CDR3 extends over 12 amino acids. The CDR3 here is CASSLSPYEQYF. The CDR3 nucleotides are TGTGCCAGCAGCTTAAGTCCCTACGAGCAGTACTTC.

This chain connects TRBV10-3 to TRBJ2-3, with 7 nucleotides matching TRBD2. The J call may be incorrect, as the DNA end agrees better with TRBJ2-7. The germline CDR1 and CDR2 sequences are ENHRY and SYGVKD. This CDR3 has 14 residues. The CDR3 nucleotides read TGTGCGGGGAGCGTAGGACGGGAGGCAGAGACGCAGTACTTC. Translated: CAGSVGREAETQYF.

This chain links TRBV6-5 with TRBJ2-5; TRBD2 aligns across 8 bases. There are 16 residues in the CDR3. V gave up 0 bases and J gave up 4 bases; unmatched junction bases: 7. Germline V CDR1 and CDR2: MNHEY, SVGAGI. The CDR3 DNA reads TGTGCCAGCAGTTACTCGGGACTAGTCGGTGGAGAGACCCAGTACTTC. It is translated as CASSYSGLVGGETQYF.

A note on this clonotype: At one end the junction does not follow the germline gene, possibly because of a read error. The chain uses TRBV27 and TRBJ2-1; tentatively, D is TRBD1 or TRBD2 (6 bases each). TRBJ2-5 explains the end of the DNA better; the J call may be wrong. This CDR3 has 17 amino acids. Germline V CDR1 and CDR2: MNHEY, SMNVEV (reference sequence). The chain's CDR3 is CACSLGVGGRSTETQYF. CDR3 nucleotide sequence: TGTGCCTGCAGTTTGGGGGTGGGGGGCCGTAGCACAGAGACCCAGTACTTC.

This clonotype is labeled medium-sized. The chain is built from TRBV27 and TRBJ2-5; D could derive from TRBD1 or TRBD2 (5 bases each). Matching the DNA end better, TRBJ2-7 makes the J call doubtful. CDR1 and CDR2 (germline): MNHEY, SMNVEV (reference sequence). The CDR3 is 13 residues long. The CDR3 coding sequence is TGTGCCAGCAGTTTAGGACAAGGGACCGAGCAGTACTTC. Translation: CASSLGQGTEQYF.

This clonotype was recorded many times. This sequence joins TRBV7-9 and TRBJ2-2, with 8 bases lining up with TRBD2. This CDR3 contains 14 residues. Germline values: CDR1 SEHNR, CDR2 FQNEAQ (reference sequence). V shed 8 bases, J shed 3 bases, and the junction held 5 bases outside the gene matches. CDR3 in amino acids: CASRAGGDTGELFF. DNA of the CDR3: TGTGCCAGCCGGGCCGGGGGGGACACCGGGGAGCTGTTTTTT.

The chain carries TRBV10-2 and TRBJ2-6, with 7 bases aligning to TRBD1. The V and J ends lost 7 bases and 2 bases, in that order; junction bases with no gene match: 2. The CDR3 covers 14 residues. Germline V gene lookup returns CDR1 WSHSY and CDR2 SAAADI. DNA of the CDR3: TGCGCCAGCAAAGACAGGGCTGGGGCCAACGTCCTGACTTTC. This encodes CASKDRAGANVLTF.

This clonotype was detected many times. J is TRBJ2-1 and V is TRBV6-1; 11 bases align to TRBD2. The ends lost 9 bases at V and 9 bases at J; junction bases unmatched: 7. Germline assignment: CDR1 MNHNS and CDR2 SASEGT. The CDR3 is made up of 13 amino acids. The CDR3 DNA sequence: TGTGCCAGTAGCGGGGGGGCCATTGGTGAGCAGTTCTTC. Amino acids: CASSGGAIGEQFF.